A single count supports the clone carrying this T cell receptor beta chain. The antigen is undetermined. PCR amplification relied on 60 Vbeta primers (plus 13 Jbeta primers). TCRdb's copy holds only in-frame clones and misses some; the assay was immunoSEQ multiplex PCR. The table shows about 55,000 clones, with around four fifths occurring only once. This entry is derived from a study of cytomegalovirus exposure and HLA in healthy donors. Whole-study results and caveats: In a later analysis, several top co-occurrence clusters appeared linked to parvovirus B19, influenza, CMV and Epstein-Barr virus. The listing of 160 or so TCR beta chains classed them as cytomegalovirus-associated. Segments of the TCR beta V type were, in most cases, productive about 90% or about 30% of the time in an earlier analysis. Later analysis indicated greater clonal expansion among HLA-associated TCR beta chains than among equally common other chains.

The sequencing sample was made of PBMCs. The origin of this receptor is a man younger than 45 in good health and CMV-seronegative.

CDR3 DNA: TGTGCCAGCACCCCAATCGCAGGGGGCTTTAAGCGCCGGGATGAAAAACTGTTTTTT. It translates to CASTPIAGGFKRRDEKLFF. V gene TRBV11-2 combines with J gene TRBJ1-4; 8 bases fit TRBD1. Germline lookup yields CDR1 SGHAT and CDR2 FQNNGV. The CDR3 extends over 19 amino acids. Germline trimming cut 7 bases from V and 6 bases from J; bases unmatched to any gene: 22.